The rows below give T cell receptor beta chains drawn from one sample of a study of blood T cell repertoires in COVID-19. Profiling relied on immunoSEQ multiplex PCR, and the TCRdb table lists in-frame clones only, not all of them. The data show about 150,000 clones, roughly 88% seen once. The specimen sequenced was peripheral blood. Receptor source: a woman between 50 and 59 years old with acute or convalescent COVID-19. Both conserved end residues are part of each CDR3. A D gene is named only where the DNA matches it firmly. Clone size is shown for a subset of rows, as once, few, many or a class of expanded clone.

clone size: .; J gene: TRBJ2-7; V gene: TRBV5-1; D gene: TRBD1; CDR3 DNA: TGCGCCAGCAGCACTGGACAGGGGGCCTCCTACGAGCAGTACTTC; CDR3 protein: CASSTGQGASYEQYF
clone size: .; J gene: TRBJ1-5; V gene: TRBV28; D gene: .; CDR3 DNA: TGTGCCAGCAGTTTACAGGTCAATCAGCCCCAGCATTTT; CDR3 protein: CASSLQVNQPQHF
clone size: .; J gene: TRBJ1-4; V gene: TRBV3-1/TRBV3-2; D gene: .; CDR3 DNA: TGTGCCAGCAGCCAAGATCCCCGCCCTCAGGGTGGTAATGAAAAACTGTTTTTT; CDR3 protein: CASSQDPRPQGGNEKLFF
clone size: .; J gene: TRBJ2-7; V gene: TRBV28; D gene: .; CDR3 DNA: TGTGCCAGCAGTCGCTATAACGAGCAGTACTTC; CDR3 protein: CASSRYNEQYF
clone size: .; J gene: TRBJ2-7; V gene: TRBV6-6; D gene: TRBD1; CDR3 DNA: TGTGCCAGCAGTCTAGGGGGACAGGGGCTAAACTACGAGCAGTACTTC; CDR3 protein: CASSLGGQGLNYEQYF
clone size: .; J gene: TRBJ2-7; V gene: TRBV19; D gene: .; CDR3 DNA: TGTGCCAGTAGTGACTTCTACGAGCAGTACTTC; CDR3 protein: CASSDFYEQYF
clone size: .; J gene: TRBJ2-2; V gene: TRBV9; D gene: .; CDR3 DNA: TGTGCCAGCAGCCCGAGACTTATCGGGGAGCTGTTTTTT; CDR3 protein: CASSPRLIGELFF
clone size: .; J gene: TRBJ1-1; V gene: TRBV5-6; D gene: TRBD1; CDR3 DNA: TGTGCCAGCAGCGATTGGGGACAGGGGAACACTGAAGCTTTCTTT; CDR3 protein: CASSDWGQGNTEAFF
clone size: .; J gene: TRBJ2-7; V gene: TRBV11-2; D gene: TRBD2; CDR3 DNA: TGTGCCAGCAGCTCTTCTAGCGGGGTGGGCTACGAGCAGTACTTC; CDR3 protein: CASSSSSGVGYEQYF
clone size: .; J gene: TRBJ1-2; V gene: TRBV4-3; D gene: .; CDR3 DNA: TGCGCCAGCAGCCAAGCACGGACAGCTTCCTATGGCTACACCTTC; CDR3 protein: CASSQARTASYGYTF
clone size: .; J gene: TRBJ2-5; V gene: TRBV12-3/TRBV12-4; D gene: TRBD2; CDR3 DNA: TGTGCCAGCGGGCGGCTAGCGGAAGAGACCCAGTACTTC; CDR3 protein: CASGRLAEETQYF
clone size: .; J gene: TRBJ2-2; V gene: TRBV18; D gene: TRBD1; CDR3 DNA: TGTGCCAGCTCCCCTCGACAGGGACAGACCGGGGAGCTGTTTTTT; CDR3 protein: CASSPRQGQTGELFF
clone size: few; J gene: TRBJ2-7; V gene: TRBV27; D gene: TRBD2; CDR3 DNA: TGTGCCAGCAGACCGGACGGCCTAGCGGGGCCCTACGAGCAGTACTTC; CDR3 protein: CASRPDGLAGPYEQYF
clone size: .; J gene: TRBJ1-1; V gene: TRBV4-2; D gene: TRBD1; CDR3 DNA: TGTGCCAGCAGCCAAGATTTCCTGGACAGGGAGAATCTATCGGAAGCTTTCTTT; CDR3 protein: CASSQDFLDRENLSEAFF
clone size: .; J gene: TRBJ2-7; V gene: TRBV28; D gene: .; CDR3 DNA: TGTGCCAGCAGCCAAGCTCTTTCGAGGAACGAGCAGTACTTC; CDR3 protein: CASSQALSRNEQYF
clone size: .; J gene: TRBJ2-4; V gene: TRBV4-2; D gene: TRBD2; CDR3 DNA: TGTGCCAGCAGCCAACTTACTAGCGGGGAAAACATTCAGTACTTC; CDR3 protein: CASSQLTSGENIQYF
clone size: .; J gene: TRBJ1-6; V gene: TRBV7-8; D gene: .; CDR3 DNA: TGTGCCAGCAGCTTGGTAACAACTAATTCACCCCTCCACTTT; CDR3 protein: CASSLVTTNSPLHF
clone size: .; J gene: TRBJ2-3; V gene: TRBV27; D gene: .; CDR3 DNA: TGTGCCAGCAGTTTATTAACGGGGGATACGCAGTATTTT; CDR3 protein: CASSLLTGDTQYF
clone size: .; J gene: TRBJ1-2; V gene: TRBV28; D gene: TRBD1; CDR3 DNA: TGTGCCAGTAGATACAGGGGACCTCCTAACTATGGCTACACCTTC; CDR3 protein: CASRYRGPPNYGYTF
clone size: .; J gene: TRBJ1-1; V gene: TRBV4-2; D gene: .; CDR3 DNA: TGTGCCAGCAGCCAAGATTCTGGAGCTGAGACTGAAGCTTTCTTT; CDR3 protein: CASSQDSGAETEAFF
clone size: .; J gene: TRBJ2-7; V gene: TRBV10-3; D gene: TRBD1; CDR3 DNA: TGTGCCATCAGTAGTTCGGGACAGGGTTTCGACGAGCAGTACTTC; CDR3 protein: CAISSSGQGFDEQYF
clone size: once; J gene: TRBJ2-7; V gene: TRBV6-2/TRBV6-3; D gene: .; CDR3 DNA: TGTGCCAGCAGTTACTCGGCGTTTTCTGGCAGGGAAGGGTCCTACGAGCAGTACTTC; CDR3 protein: CASSYSAFSGREGSYEQYF
clone size: .; J gene: TRBJ2-1; V gene: TRBV18; D gene: TRBD2; CDR3 DNA: TGTGCCAGCTCAGCCCCGGGGGGCAATGAGCAGTTCTTC; CDR3 protein: CASSAPGGNEQFF
clone size: .; J gene: TRBJ2-6; V gene: TRBV9; D gene: TRBD1; CDR3 DNA: TGTGCCAGCAGCCCGGGGACAGGGTTCTCTGGCGGGGCCAACGTCCTGACTTTC; CDR3 protein: CASSPGTGFSGGANVLTF
clone size: .; J gene: TRBJ2-5; V gene: TRBV24-1; D gene: TRBD1; CDR3 DNA: TGTGCCACCAGTGCTGCGGAAGGGGGCGGCCTGGAGGCCCAGTACTTC; CDR3 protein: CATSAAEGGGLEAQYF
clone size: .; J gene: TRBJ1-5; V gene: TRBV19; D gene: TRBD1; CDR3 DNA: TGTGCCACAAGGACAGGTAGTCAGCCCCAGCATTTT; CDR3 protein: CATRTGSQPQHF